A selection of T cell receptor beta chains follows, all from one sample in a study of T cell repertoires in cytomegalovirus infection. Their specific antigens are unknown. TCRdb analysed the reads with MiXCR anew, one entry per CDR3 protein. This table holds roughly 310,000 distinct CDR3 sequences, about 29% found once. The specimen comprised cultured PBMCs, sampled from culture after CMV antigen stimulation. The origin of the receptors is a human donor in good health (CMV status not recorded). Some clones in this sample may be carry-over from other donors' samples. Both conserved end residues are part of each CDR3. The D gene is left open where the match is weak. A row's size may be missing; if present it is once, few, many or a size class.

clone_size j_call d_call v_call cdr3_aa cdr3_nt
- TRBJ2-5 - TRBV7-8 CASSTWRETQETQYF TGTGCCAGCAGCACATGGCGGGAAACGCAAGAGACCCAGTACTTC
many TRBJ1-4 TRBD1 TRBV19 CATLGWTGGEKLFF TGTGCCACCCTGGGATGGACAGGGGGTGAAAAACTGTTTTTT
- TRBJ2-7 TRBD2 TRBV6-1 CATALAGGPYEQYF TGTGCCACCGCTTTAGCGGGAGGGCCCTACGAGCAGTACTTC
- TRBJ1-2 - TRBV6-1 CASSGLGESSYGYTF TGTGCCAGCAGTGGGCTCGGCGAGTCTAGCTATGGCTACACCTTC
few TRBJ2-1 TRBD2 TRBV25-1 CASSESGLAAYNEQFF TGTGCCAGCAGTGAATCAGGGCTAGCGGCTTACAATGAGCAGTTCTTC
few TRBJ1-1 TRBD1 TRBV27 CASRPTGGGGEAFF TGTGCCAGCAGGCCTACAGGGGGCGGGGGTGAAGCTTTCTTT
- TRBJ2-3 - TRBV7-6 CASSLAAPDTQYF TGTGCCAGCAGCTTAGCTGCGCCAGATACGCAGTATTTT
- TRBJ1-2 TRBD1 TRBV29-1 CSVTTGEGYAF TGCAGCGTAACGACAGGGGAGGGCTACGCCTTC
- TRBJ2-3 - TRBV12-3/TRBV12-4 CASRPPVTNTQYF TGTGCCAGCAGACCCCCGGTGACTAATACGCAGTATTTT
once TRBJ2-5 - TRBV5-5 CASSFEGVETQYF TGTGCCAGCAGCTTCGAGGGGGTTGAGACCCAGTACTTC
- TRBJ2-7 - TRBV4-2 CASSQVNWPGEQYF TGTGCCAGCAGCCAAGTTAACTGGCCGGGCGAGCAGTACTTC
many TRBJ1-5 TRBD1 TRBV12-3/TRBV12-4 CASSWGQGNQPQHF TGTGCCAGCAGCTGGGGACAGGGCAATCAGCCCCAGCATTTT
few TRBJ1-3 - TRBV7-2 CASSLGANTIYF TGTGCCAGCAGCTTAGGGGCTAACACCATATATTTT
- TRBJ2-7 - TRBV4-2 CASSREVWDEQYF TGTGCCAGCAGCCGCGAGGTGTGGGACGAGCAGTACTTC
- TRBJ2-7 TRBD2 TRBV7-3 CASSLAGGGHEQYF TGTGCCAGCAGCTTAGCGGGAGGTGGGCACGAGCAGTACTTC
many TRBJ1-1 TRBD1 TRBV20-1 CSVEQGAKMNTEAFF TGCAGTGTAGAACAGGGGGCGAAAATGAACACTGAAGCTTTCTTT
- TRBJ1-2 TRBD1 TRBV7-8 CASSSRQGEVLGYTF TGTGCCAGCAGCTCGAGACAGGGAGAGGTCCTTGGCTACACCTTC
- TRBJ2-5 - TRBV25-1 CASSEREETQYF TGTGCCAGCAGTGAGAGGGAAGAGACCCAGTACTTC
few TRBJ1-2 - TRBV29-1 CSVAGNYGYTF TGCAGCGTTGCGGGAAACTATGGCTACACCTTC
- TRBJ1-4 - TRBV5-1 CASSFGTHATNEKLFF TGCGCCAGCAGCTTTGGGACACATGCAACTAATGAAAAACTGTTTTTT
- TRBJ1-3 - TRBV20-1 CSAENRDSGGNTIYF TGCAGTGCTGAAAACAGGGATTCGGGGGGAAACACCATATATTTT
- TRBJ1-2 TRBD1 TRBV6-5 CASSYGTVLPDGYTF TGTGCCAGCAGTTACGGGACAGTTTTGCCGGATGGCTACACCTTC
- TRBJ2-7 - TRBV7-2 CASSFGGASSYEQYF TGTGCCAGCAGCTTCGGCGGGGCGAGCTCCTACGAGCAGTACTTC
- TRBJ2-7 TRBD2 TRBV19 CASSIDNSGRWYEQYF TGTGCCAGTAGTATAGATAACAGCGGGAGGTGGTACGAGCAGTACTTC
- TRBJ2-3 TRBD1 TRBV6-2/TRBV6-3 CASGTGGPSDTQYF TGTGCCAGCGGGACAGGGGGTCCATCCGATACGCAGTATTTT
many TRBJ2-5 - TRBV5-6 CASSLRRVGGKRSQYF TGTGCCAGCAGCTTGAGAAGAGTGGGGGGAAAGAGAAGCCAGTACTTC
- TRBJ2-1 - TRBV28 CASRRWGVRRFNERFF TGTGCCAGCAGACGGTGGGGGGTACGGCGGTTCAATGAGCGGTTCTTC
few TRBJ2-2 - TRBV7-2 CASSLATTNTGELFF TGTGCCAGCTCCCTAGCCACCACGAACACCGGGGAGCTGTTTTTT
few TRBJ2-1 - TRBV10-3 CAIGGAGYNEQFF TGTGCCATCGGGGGGGCGGGATACAATGAGCAGTTCTTC
many TRBJ1-1 - TRBV29-1 CSVEVDGNTEAFF TGCAGCGTTGAGGTGGATGGGAACACTGAAGCTTTCTTT
- TRBJ2-7 TRBD1 TRBV7-9 CASSPRTGEVSYEQYF TGTGCCAGCAGCCCCAGGACAGGGGAAGTCTCCTACGAGCAGTACTTC
- TRBJ2-1 - TRBV6-8 CASSVYSVYNEQFF TGTGCCAGCAGTGTCTACAGCGTTTACAATGAGCAGTTCTTC
few TRBJ2-5 - TRBV10-3 CAISERSGGETQYF TGTGCCATCAGTGAACGCTCTGGGGGGGAGACCCAGTACTTC
- TRBJ2-1 TRBD2 TRBV7-3 CASSLSTSGRYNEQFF TGTGCCAGCAGCTTATCGACTAGCGGGAGATACAATGAGCAGTTCTTC
few TRBJ2-6 TRBD1 TRBV6-5 CASSYLPTWTGGAKGANVLTF TGTGCCAGCAGTTACCTCCCAACCTGGACAGGGGGCGCAAAGGGGGCCAACGTCCTGACTTTC
few TRBJ1-2 TRBD1 TRBV7-2 CASSLVGQGDIDYGYTF TGTGCCAGCAGCTTAGTAGGACAGGGGGATATAGACTATGGCTACACCTTC
- TRBJ2-3 - TRBV20-1 CSAPTNTDTQYF TGCAGTGCCCCGACGAACACAGATACGCAGTATTTT
few TRBJ2-3 TRBD2 TRBV7-2 CASSYTGTTSTDTQYF TGTGCCAGCAGCTATACCGGGACTACAAGCACAGATACGCAGTATTTT
few TRBJ2-5 - TRBV20-1 CSLGGGPAKETQYF TGCAGTCTTGGGGGGGGCCCCGCGAAAGAGACCCAGTACTTC
many TRBJ2-7 TRBD2 TRBV7-2 CASSLGGLAGTEQYF TGTGCCAGCTCTCTAGGGGGGCTAGCGGGAACCGAGCAGTACTTC
many TRBJ1-6 - TRBV7-8 CASSLRTSSYNSPLHF TGTGCCAGCAGCTTACGAACGAGCTCCTATAATTCACCCCTCCACTTT
- TRBJ1-1 - TRBV5-1 CASSLVQGPLEAFF TGCGCCAGCAGCTTGGTTCAGGGGCCGCTTGAAGCTTTCTTT
- TRBJ1-1 - TRBV27 CASRRAGGTEAFF TGTGCCAGCAGAAGGGCGGGGGGCACTGAAGCTTTCTTT
few TRBJ1-1 TRBD1 TRBV7-8 CASSLGQGFVRPEAFF TGTGCCAGCAGCTTGGGACAGGGATTCGTGAGGCCTGAAGCTTTCTTT
- TRBJ2-1 TRBD2 TRBV20-1 CSAIGDYYGNEQFF TGCAGTGCCATAGGGGACTACTATGGCAATGAGCAGTTCTTC
- TRBJ1-1 - TRBV6-1 CASRPHQGTNTEAFF TGTGCCAGCAGGCCCCACCAGGGAACGAACACTGAAGCTTTCTTT
few TRBJ1-5 - TRBV2 CASSVDGQYNQPQHF TGTGCCAGCAGTGTGGACGGACAATACAATCAGCCCCAGCATTTT
few TRBJ1-6 - TRBV12-3/TRBV12-4 CASSPGRGGFPLHF TGTGCCAGCAGTCCCGGGAGAGGGGGATTCCCCCTCCACTTT
- TRBJ2-2 - TRBV7-9 CASSLQDTYTGELFF TGTGCCAGCAGCCTACAAGACACTTACACCGGGGAGCTGTTTTTT
- TRBJ1-6 TRBD1 TRBV27 CASSFLDRGNSPLHF TGTGCCAGCAGTTTCTTAGACAGGGGGAATTCACCCCTCCACTTT